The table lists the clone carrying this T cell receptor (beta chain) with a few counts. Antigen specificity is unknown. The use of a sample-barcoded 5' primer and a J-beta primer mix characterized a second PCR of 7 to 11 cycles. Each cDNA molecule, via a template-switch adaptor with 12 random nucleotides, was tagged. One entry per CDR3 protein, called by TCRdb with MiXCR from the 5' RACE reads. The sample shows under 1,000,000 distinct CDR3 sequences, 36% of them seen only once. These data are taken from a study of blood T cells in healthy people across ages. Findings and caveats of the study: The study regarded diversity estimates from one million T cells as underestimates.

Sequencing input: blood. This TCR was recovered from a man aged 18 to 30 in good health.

CDR3 sequence: CASSPDGGANEQFF. The CDR3 nucleotides read TGTGCCAGCAGCCCAGACGGGGGGGCCAATGAGCAGTTCTTC. This sequence joins TRBV7-8 and TRBJ2-1, with 8 nucleotides matching TRBD2. Germline V gene data show CDR1 as SGHVS and CDR2 as FQNEAQ. This CDR3 comprises 14 residues. The V and J ends lost 5 bases and 6 bases, in that order; junction bases with no gene match: 6. Combining the CDR3 with reference TRBV7-8 and TRBJ2-1 gives the whole variable domain GAGVSQSPRYKVAKRGQDVALRCDPISGHVSLFWYQQALGQGPEFLTYFQNEAQLDKSGLPSDRFFAERPEGSVSTLKIQRTQQEDSAVYLCASSPDGGANEQFFGPGTRLTVL.